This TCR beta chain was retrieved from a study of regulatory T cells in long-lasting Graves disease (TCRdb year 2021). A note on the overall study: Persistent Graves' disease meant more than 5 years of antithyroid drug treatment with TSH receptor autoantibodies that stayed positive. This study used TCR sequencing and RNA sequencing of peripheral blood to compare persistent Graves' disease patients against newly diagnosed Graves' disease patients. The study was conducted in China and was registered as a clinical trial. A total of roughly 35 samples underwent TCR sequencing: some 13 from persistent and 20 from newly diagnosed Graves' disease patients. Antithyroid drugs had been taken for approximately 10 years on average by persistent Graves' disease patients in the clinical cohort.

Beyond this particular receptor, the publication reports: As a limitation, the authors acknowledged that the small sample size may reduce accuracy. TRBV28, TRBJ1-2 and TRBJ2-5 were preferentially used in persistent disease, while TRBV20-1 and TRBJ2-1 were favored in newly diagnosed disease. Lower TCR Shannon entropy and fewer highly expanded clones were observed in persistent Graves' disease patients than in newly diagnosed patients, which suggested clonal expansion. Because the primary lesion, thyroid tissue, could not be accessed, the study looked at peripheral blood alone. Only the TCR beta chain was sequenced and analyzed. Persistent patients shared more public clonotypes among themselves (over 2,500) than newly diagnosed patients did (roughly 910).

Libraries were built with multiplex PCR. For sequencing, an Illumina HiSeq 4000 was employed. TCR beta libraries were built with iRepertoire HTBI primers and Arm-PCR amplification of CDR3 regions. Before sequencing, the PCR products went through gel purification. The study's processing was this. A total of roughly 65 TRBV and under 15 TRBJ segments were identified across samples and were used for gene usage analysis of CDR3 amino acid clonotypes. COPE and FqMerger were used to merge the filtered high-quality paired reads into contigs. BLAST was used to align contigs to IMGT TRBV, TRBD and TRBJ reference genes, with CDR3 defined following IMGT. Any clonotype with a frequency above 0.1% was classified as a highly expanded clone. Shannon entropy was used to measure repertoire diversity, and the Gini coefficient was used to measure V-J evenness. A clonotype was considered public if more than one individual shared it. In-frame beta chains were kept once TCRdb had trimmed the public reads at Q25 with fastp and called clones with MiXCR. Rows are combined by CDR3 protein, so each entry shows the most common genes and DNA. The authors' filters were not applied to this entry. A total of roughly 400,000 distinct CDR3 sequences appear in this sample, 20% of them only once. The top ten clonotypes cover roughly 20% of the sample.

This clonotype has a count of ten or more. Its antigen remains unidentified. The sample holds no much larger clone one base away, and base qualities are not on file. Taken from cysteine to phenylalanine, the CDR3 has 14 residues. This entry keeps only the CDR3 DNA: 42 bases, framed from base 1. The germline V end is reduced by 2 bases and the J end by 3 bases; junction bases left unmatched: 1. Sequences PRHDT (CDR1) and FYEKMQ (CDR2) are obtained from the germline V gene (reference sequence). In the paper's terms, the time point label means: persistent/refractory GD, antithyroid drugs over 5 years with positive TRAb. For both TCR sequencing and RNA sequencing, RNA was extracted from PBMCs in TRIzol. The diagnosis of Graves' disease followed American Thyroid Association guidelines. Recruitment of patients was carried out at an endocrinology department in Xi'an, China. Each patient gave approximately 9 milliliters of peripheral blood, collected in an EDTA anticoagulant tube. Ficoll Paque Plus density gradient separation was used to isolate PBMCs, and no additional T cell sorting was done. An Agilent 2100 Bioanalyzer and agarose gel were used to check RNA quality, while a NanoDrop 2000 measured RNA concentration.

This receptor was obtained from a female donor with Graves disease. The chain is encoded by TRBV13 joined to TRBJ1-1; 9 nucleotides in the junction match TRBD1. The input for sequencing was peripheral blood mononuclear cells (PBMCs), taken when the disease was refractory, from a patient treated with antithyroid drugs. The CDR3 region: CASSLRQGDTEAFF. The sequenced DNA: TGTGCCAGCAGCTTAAGACAGGGGGACACTGAAGCTTTCTTT.